The 20 T cell receptor beta chains presented below share a single source sample, sequenced in a study of cytomegalovirus exposure and HLA in healthy donors. PCR used 60 Vbeta primers and 13 Jbeta primers. The assay was immunoSEQ multiplex PCR, and TCRdb's table has in-frame clones only and misses some. The sample lists fewer than 200,000 clones, approximately 82% occurring once. Sequencing used PBMCs. The receptors were sampled from a woman aged 30 to 39 in good health and CMV-seronegative.

The rearrangement uses TRBV2 and TRBJ2-7, with TRBD2 matching over 7 bases. The CDR3 loop spans 14 amino acids. V lost 5 bases and J lost 1; bases outside the gene matches: 5. The germline CDR1 and CDR2 sequences are SNHLY and FYNNEI. The CDR3 sequence is CASSPSGNSYEQYF. The CDR3 DNA reads as TGTGCCAGCAGTCCAAGCGGGAATTCCTACGAGCAGTACTTC.

The chain combines TRBV4-2 with TRBJ2-7; maybe TRBD2 (7 bases). The germline CDR1 and CDR2 sequences are LGHNA and YNFKEQ. The CDR3 extends over 16 amino acids. With 0 bases removed from V and 0 bases from J, the gap between germline ends came to 12 bases. CDR3 in DNA: TGTGCCAGCAGCCAAGAACAGGGAGGGAGCTCCTACGAGCAGTACTTC. Protein: CASSQEQGGSSYEQYF.

The chain combines TRBV5-4 with TRBJ2-1; 10 bases match TRBD1. CDR1 SGHNT and CDR2 YYREEE come from the germline V gene (reference sequence). V shed 4 bases, J shed 8 bases, and the junction held 6 bases outside the gene matches. There are 14 residues in the CDR3. The CDR3 here is CASSHAGQGDEQFF. In DNA, the CDR3 is TGTGCCAGCAGCCACGCCGGACAGGGGGATGAGCAGTTCTTC.

This clone was detected once. V and J are TRBV5-1 and TRBJ2-5; 8 bases match TRBD2. The germline gives CDR1 SGHRS, CDR2 YFSETQ. V shed 2 bases, J shed 4 bases, and the junction held 4 bases outside the gene matches. The CDR3 has 14 amino acids. For the CDR3, the DNA is TGCGCCAGCAGCTTTACCGGGACTAGAGAGACCCAGTACTTC. Its translation is CASSFTGTRETQYF. The complete variable domain, with remaining parts taken from reference TRBV5-1 and TRBJ2-5, reads KAGVTQTPRYLIKTRGQQVTLSCSPISGHRSVSWYQQTPGQGLQFLFEYFSETQRNKGNFPGRFSGRQFSNSRSEMNVSTLELGDSALYLCASSFTGTRETQYFGPGTRLLVL.

The rearrangement links TRBV7-2 to TRBJ2-1; 8 nucleotides line up with TRBD2. J was trimmed by 4 bases and V by 5 bases; bases with no gene match: 7. Germline CDR1 SGHTA, CDR2 FQGNSA. This CDR3 contains 15 residues. CDR3 sequence (DNA): TGTGCCAGCAGCGTCGACCGGGGGGGATACAATGAGCAGTTCTTC. It encodes CASSVDRGGYNEQFF.

The chain is built from TRBV5-8 and TRBJ2-3; D ambiguous. V was trimmed by 9 bases and J by 0 bases, leaving 17 bases between them. Germline CDR1 SGHTS, CDR2 YDEGEE. The CDR3 totals 15 residues. CDR3 in DNA: TGTGCCACAGCCAGAGGTCTCTCTAGCACAGATACGCAGTATTTT. The encoded protein is CATARGLSSTDTQYF.

J is TRBJ2-7 and V is TRBV9, with TRBD1 matching 11 bases. Germline V gene lookup returns CDR1 SGDLS and CDR2 YYNGEE. V lost 0 bases and J lost 5; bases outside the gene matches: 7. This CDR3 region has 16 residues. The CDR3 loop is CASSVAGQGAPHEQYF. CDR3 coding DNA: TGTGCCAGCAGCGTAGCTGGACAGGGGGCCCCCCACGAGCAGTACTTC. Based on the CDR3 plus reference TRBV9 and TRBJ2-7, the full variable domain is DSGVTQTPKHLITATGQRVTLRCSPRSGDLSVYWYQQSLDQGLQFLIQYYNGEERAKGNILERFSAQQFPDLHSELNLSSLELGDSALYFCASSVAGQGAPHEQYFGPGTRLTVT.

This rearrangement joins TRBV28 to TRBJ2-5, with D perhaps TRBD2 (6 bases). The germline gives CDR1 MDHEN, CDR2 SYDVKM. V was shortened by 5 bases and J by 1 base, with 8 bases between the two germline ends. The CDR3 consists of 13 residues. DNA for the CDR3: TGTGCCAGCAGTGGGGACTTCCAAGAGACCCAGTACTTC. The encoded protein is CASSGDFQETQYF.

The rearrangement joins TRBV28 to TRBJ1-6; 9 bases fit TRBD1. CDR1 is MDHEN, CDR2 SYDVKM, per germline. CDR3 length: 14 residues. V dropped 6 bases and J dropped 10; count of bases not matched to a gene: 7. The CDR3 coding sequence is TGTGCCAGCAGCCCGGGACAGGGCGACTCACCCCTCCACTTT. Protein sequence: CASSPGQGDSPLHF. Together with reference TRBV28 and TRBJ1-6, the CDR3 gives the full variable domain: DVKVTQSSRYLVKRTGEKVFLECVQDMDHENMFWYRQDPGLGLRLIYFSYDVKMKEKGDIPEGYSVSREKKERFSLILESASTNQTSMYLCASSPGQGDSPLHFGNGTRLTVT.

The chain carries TRBV2 and TRBJ1-3, with 7 bases identical to TRBD1. This CDR3 contains 19 residues. V dropped 6 bases and J dropped 0; count of bases not matched to a gene: 17. Per the germline V gene, CDR1 is SNHLY and CDR2 is FYNNEI. CDR3 sequence (DNA): TGTGCCAGCAGCCAAGAATACGGGACAGTGATAAGCTCTGGAAACACCATATATTTT. This translates into CASSQEYGTVISSGNTIYF. The full variable domain, with the rest looked up from reference TRBV2 and TRBJ1-3, is EPEVTQTPSHQVTQMGQEVILRCVPISNHLYFYWYRQILGQKVEFLVSFYNNEISEKSEIFDDQFSVERPDGSNFTLKIRSTKLEDSAMYFCASSQEYGTVISSGNTIYFGEGSWLTVV.

The chain is built from TRBV5-1 and TRBJ2-2; D unresolved. Per germline, CDR1 SGHRS and CDR2 YFSETQ. The CDR3 extends over 14 amino acids. The V end lost 4 bases, the J end lost 6 bases, and 13 bases lay between the germline ends. CDR3 residues: CASSPEAPAGELFF. The CDR3 DNA reads TGCGCCAGCAGCCCCGAGGCGCCAGCCGGGGAGCTGTTTTTT. Combining the CDR3 with reference TRBV5-1 and TRBJ2-2 gives the whole variable domain KAGVTQTPRYLIKTRGQQVTLSCSPISGHRSVSWYQQTPGQGLQFLFEYFSETQRNKGNFPGRFSGRQFSNSRSEMNVSTLELGDSALYLCASSPEAPAGELFFGEGSRLTVL.

V usage is TRBV28 and J usage is TRBJ1-2; D gene ambiguous. Germline V gene lookup returns CDR1 MDHEN and CDR2 SYDVKM. The CDR3 extends over 12 amino acids. Trimming took 3 bases from V and 4 from J, leaving 6 bases between them. The CDR3 loop is CASSLRVYGYTF. The DNA of the CDR3 is TGTGCCAGCAGTTTGCGGGTCTATGGCTACACCTTC.

The J gene is TRBJ1-2, the V gene TRBV6-6; 10 bases fit TRBD1. From germline, CDR1 is MNHNY and CDR2 SVGAGI (reference sequence). The V gene end was trimmed by 7 bases and the J gene end by 5 bases; junction bases not matched to a gene: 13. The CDR3 is made up of 16 amino acids. The CDR3 DNA reads as TGTGCCAGCACCCCCGGGACAGGGGTCCTCGAATATGGCTACACCTTC. Amino acid sequence: CASTPGTGVLEYGYTF.

The V and J genes are TRBV9 and TRBJ1-1, with 8 bases matching TRBD1. V trimming: 4 bases; J trimming: 1 base; junction bases outside the gene matches: 6. The CDR3 is 15 amino acids. Looked up from germline, CDR1 is SGDLS and CDR2 is YYNGEE. The CDR3 region has the DNA TGTGCCAGCAGCCGCGAGGACAGGGAGAACACTGAAGCTTTCTTT. Its protein product is CASSREDRENTEAFF.

As for this clone: At one end, the junction sequence differs from germline, possibly due to a read error. The V and J genes are TRBV7-9 and TRBJ2-3, with no clear D. CDR3 size: 13 residues. CDR1 and CDR2 (germline): SEHNR, FQNEAQ (reference sequence). CDR3 region: CSSSHPFIGTQYF. The CDR3 DNA is TGTTCCAGCAGCCACCCTTTTATCGGTACGCAGTATTTT. The full variable domain, completed using reference TRBV7-9 and TRBJ2-3, is DTGVSQNPRHKITKRGQNVTFRCDPISEHNRLYWYRQTLGQGPEFLTYFQNEAQLEKSRLLSDRFSAERPKGSFSTLEIQRTEQGDSAMYLCSSSHPFIGTQYFGPGTRLTVL.

This clone was seen only once. This chain joins TRBV7-2 and TRBJ2-5; TRBD2 agrees at 11 bases. The J call may be faulty, since TRBJ2-7 better matches the DNA end. The CDR3 runs 15 residues. CDR1 and CDR2 (germline): SGHTA, FQGNSA. The chain's CDR3 is CASSSELAGVSEQYF. CDR3 nucleotide sequence: TGTGCCAGCAGCTCCGAACTAGCGGGAGTATCCGAGCAGTACTTC.

The CDR3 spells CASSLRRWNEQFF. CDR3 nucleotide sequence: TGTGCCAGCAGCTTACGTCGGTGGAATGAGCAGTTCTTC. V and J are TRBV7-2 and TRBJ2-1; D is ambiguous. This CDR3 contains 13 residues. CDR1 is SGHTA and CDR2 is FQGNSA in the germline V gene. V lost 2 bases and J lost 7, with 9 bases in between.

This chain joins TRBV28 and TRBJ2-2, with TRBD1 matching 8 bases. Unmatched junction bases numbered 8, after V lost 6 bases and J lost 8 bases. The CDR3 has 14 residues. Germline-derived CDR1 and CDR2 are MDHEN and SYDVKM. The CDR3 sequence: CASRMDRDRGELFF. In DNA form, the CDR3 reads TGTGCCAGCAGGATGGACAGGGATCGAGGGGAGCTGTTTTTT.

The gene calls are TRBV7-9 and TRBJ1-1; the match to TRBD1 covers 7 bases. J was trimmed by 2 bases and V by 5 bases; bases with no gene match: 8. The CDR3 sequence is 15 residues long. Looked up from germline, CDR1 is SEHNR and CDR2 is FQNEAQ (reference sequence). The CDR3 here is CASSKGTVQNTEAFF. The DNA for the CDR3 is TGTGCCAGCAGCAAAGGGACAGTCCAAAACACTGAAGCTTTCTTT.

The chain joins TRBV27 to TRBJ2-5; 8 bases are a match to TRBD1. The CDR3 contains 18 residues. V dropped 2 bases and J dropped 1; count of bases not matched to a gene: 12. Looked up from germline, CDR1 is MNHEY and CDR2 is SMNVEV (reference sequence). The chain's CDR3 is CASSLRARPGGPQETQYF. CDR3 DNA sequence: TGTGCCAGCAGTTTAAGGGCACGACCAGGGGGCCCCCAAGAGACCCAGTACTTC.